Listed below are T cell receptor beta chains from one sample, sequenced in a study of beta chain features in type 1 diabetes. Only in-frame clones appear in the TCRdb table, and some are missing; sequencing was by immunoSEQ multiplex PCR. The sample lists approximately 170,000 clones; less than 9.5% were seen once. Sequencing was done on a sample of central memory CD4+ T cells from blood. The source is a woman aged 40 to 50 with type 1 diabetes. Both conserved end residues are part of each CDR3. Each record gives: J gene, D gene, V gene, clone size, CDR3 protein, CDR3 DNA. The D gene is left open where the match is weak. Clone size appears in some rows only: once, few, many, or a class for an expanded clone.

TRBJ1-2	NA	TRBV15	NA	CATSRGADYGYTF	TGTGCCACCAGCAGAGGAGCGGACTATGGCTACACCTTC
TRBJ2-5	TRBD2	TRBV19	NA	CASSPLGTSGGHQTQYF	TGTGCCAGTAGTCCCTTGGGGACTAGCGGGGGACATCAGACCCAGTACTTC
TRBJ2-5	NA	TRBV4-3	few	CASSQGVGLGETQYF	TGCGCCAGCAGCCAGGGCGTAGGACTTGGGGAGACCCAGTACTTC
TRBJ2-3	TRBD1	TRBV29-1	few	CSSDGTESTDTQYF	TGCAGCTCAGACGGGACAGAAAGCACAGATACGCAGTATTTT
TRBJ1-1	TRBD1	TRBV7-9	few	CASSWRQGDISTEAFF	TGTGCCAGCAGCTGGCGACAGGGTGATATAAGCACTGAAGCTTTCTTT
TRBJ2-5	NA	TRBV5-8	few	CASSFGETQYF	TGTGCCAGCAGCTTCGGAGAGACCCAGTACTTC
TRBJ1-4	NA	TRBV29-1	NA	CSVEDMYQGSEKLFF	TGCAGCGTTGAAGATATGTATCAGGGTTCTGAAAAACTGTTTTTT
TRBJ2-7	TRBD2	TRBV7-2	few	CASSLPAGGYRPYEQYF	TGTGCCAGCAGCCTCCCGGCGGGAGGGTACCGCCCCTACGAGCAGTACTTC
TRBJ2-7	NA	TRBV9	few	CASSVAEPYEQYF	TGTGCCAGCAGCGTAGCCGAGCCTTACGAGCAGTACTTC
TRBJ1-1	NA	TRBV18	NA	CASSPEMGATEAFF	TGTGCCAGCTCACCGGAGATGGGGGCCACTGAAGCTTTCTTT
TRBJ1-1	NA	TRBV7-9	few	CASSTMNTEAFF	TGTGCCAGCAGTACAATGAACACTGAAGCTTTCTTT
TRBJ2-7	TRBD1	TRBV19	NA	CASSPGGYEQYF	TGTGCCAGTAGTCCAGGGGGCTACGAGCAGTACTTC
TRBJ1-2	NA	TRBV5-6	NA	CASSLDPSGYGYTF	TGTGCCAGCAGCTTGGACCCGTCGGGCTATGGCTACACCTTC
TRBJ2-1	TRBD2	TRBV7-2	few	CASSPRAGGPNNEQFF	TGTGCCAGCAGCCCCCGTGCGGGAGGGCCAAACAATGAGCAGTTCTTC
TRBJ2-3	TRBD1	TRBV30	NA	CARRGLGDTQYF	TGTGCACGCAGGGGGCTCGGAGATACGCAGTATTTT